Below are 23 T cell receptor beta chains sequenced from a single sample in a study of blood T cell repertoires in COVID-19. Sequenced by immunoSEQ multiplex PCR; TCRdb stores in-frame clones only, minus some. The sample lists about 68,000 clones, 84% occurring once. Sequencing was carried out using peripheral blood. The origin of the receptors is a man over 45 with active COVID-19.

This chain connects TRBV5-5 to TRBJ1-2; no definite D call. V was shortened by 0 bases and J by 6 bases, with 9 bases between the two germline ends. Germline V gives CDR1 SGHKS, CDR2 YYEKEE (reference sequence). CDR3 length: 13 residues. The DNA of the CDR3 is TGTGCCAGCAGCTTGGAACAGTTAGATGGCTACACCTTC. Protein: CASSLEQLDGYTF.

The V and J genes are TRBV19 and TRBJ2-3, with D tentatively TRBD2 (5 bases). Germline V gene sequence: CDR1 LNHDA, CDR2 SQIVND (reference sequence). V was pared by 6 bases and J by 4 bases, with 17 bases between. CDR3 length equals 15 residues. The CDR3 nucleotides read TGTGCCAGTAGGCCGAGAGGGTCGACGCCAGATACGCAGTATTTT. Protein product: CASRPRGSTPDTQYF.

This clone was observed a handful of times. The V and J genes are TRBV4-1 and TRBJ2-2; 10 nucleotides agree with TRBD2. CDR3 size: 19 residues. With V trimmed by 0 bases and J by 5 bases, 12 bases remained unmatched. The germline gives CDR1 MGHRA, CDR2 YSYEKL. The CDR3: CASSQDAVAGGRRTGELFF. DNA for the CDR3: TGCGCCAGCAGCCAAGATGCGGTAGCGGGGGGCCGCAGGACCGGGGAGCTGTTTTTT.

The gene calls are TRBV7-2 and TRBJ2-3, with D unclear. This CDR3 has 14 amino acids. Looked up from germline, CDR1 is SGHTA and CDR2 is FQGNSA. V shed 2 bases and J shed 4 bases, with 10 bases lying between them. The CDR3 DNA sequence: TGTGCCAGCAGCTTAAATCTCGTCGCAGATACGCAGTATTTT. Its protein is CASSLNLVADTQYF.

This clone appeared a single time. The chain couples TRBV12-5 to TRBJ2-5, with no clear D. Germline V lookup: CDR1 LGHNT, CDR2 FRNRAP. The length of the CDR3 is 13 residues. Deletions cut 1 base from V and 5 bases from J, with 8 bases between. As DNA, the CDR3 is TGTGCTAGTGGTTTGGGCGCACGTGAGACCCAGTACTTC. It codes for CASGLGARETQYF.

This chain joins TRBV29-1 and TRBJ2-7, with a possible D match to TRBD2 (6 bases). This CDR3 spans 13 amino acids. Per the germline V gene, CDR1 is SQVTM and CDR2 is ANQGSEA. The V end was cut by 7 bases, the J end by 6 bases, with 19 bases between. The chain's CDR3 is CSGTTGGSLEQYF. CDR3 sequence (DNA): TGCAGCGGGACTACAGGAGGGTCTCTCGAGCAGTACTTC.

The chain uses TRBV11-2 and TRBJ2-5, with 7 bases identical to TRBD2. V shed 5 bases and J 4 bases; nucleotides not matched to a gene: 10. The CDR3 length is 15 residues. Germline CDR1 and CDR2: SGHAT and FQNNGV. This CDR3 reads CASSPRGGVVETQYF. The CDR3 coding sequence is TGTGCCAGCAGCCCAAGGGGAGGGGTCGTAGAGACCCAGTACTTC.

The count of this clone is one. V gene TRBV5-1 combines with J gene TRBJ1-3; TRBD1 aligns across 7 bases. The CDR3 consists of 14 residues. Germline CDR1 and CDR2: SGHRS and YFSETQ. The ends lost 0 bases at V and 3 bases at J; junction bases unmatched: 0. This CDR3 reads CASSLDRGGNTIYF. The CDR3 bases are TGCGCCAGCAGCTTGGACAGGGGTGGAAACACCATATATTTT.

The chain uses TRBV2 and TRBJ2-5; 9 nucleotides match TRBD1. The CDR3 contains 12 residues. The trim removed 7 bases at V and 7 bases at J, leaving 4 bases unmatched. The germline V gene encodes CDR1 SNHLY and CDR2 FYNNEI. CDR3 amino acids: CASTQDRGTQYF. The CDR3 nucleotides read TGTGCCAGCACCCAGGACAGGGGGACCCAGTACTTC.

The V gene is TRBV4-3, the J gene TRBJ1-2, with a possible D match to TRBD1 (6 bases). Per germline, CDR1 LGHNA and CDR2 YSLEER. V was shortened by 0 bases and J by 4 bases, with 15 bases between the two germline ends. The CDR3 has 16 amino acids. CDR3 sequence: CASSQDRHRAFYGYTF. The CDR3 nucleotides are TGCGCCAGCAGCCAAGATCGCCACAGGGCATTCTATGGCTACACCTTC.

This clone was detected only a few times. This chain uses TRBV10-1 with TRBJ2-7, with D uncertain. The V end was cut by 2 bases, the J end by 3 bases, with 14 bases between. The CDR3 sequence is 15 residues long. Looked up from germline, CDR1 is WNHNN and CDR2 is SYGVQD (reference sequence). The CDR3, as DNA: TGCGCCAGCAGTGAGCTGGGCGCAGGTTACTACGAGCAGTACTTC. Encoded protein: CASSELGAGYYEQYF.

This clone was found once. The CDR3 sequence is CASSQVPARRYEQYF. For the CDR3, the DNA is TGTGCCAGCAGCCAAGTCCCCGCCCGCAGATACGAGCAGTACTTC. This chain joins TRBV3-1 (or the pseudogene TRBV3-2) and TRBJ2-7; D is unclear. Per the germline V gene, CDR1 is LGHDT and CDR2 is YNNKEL (reference sequence). CDR3 length equals 15 residues. Deletions cut 1 base from V and 4 bases from J, with 14 bases between.

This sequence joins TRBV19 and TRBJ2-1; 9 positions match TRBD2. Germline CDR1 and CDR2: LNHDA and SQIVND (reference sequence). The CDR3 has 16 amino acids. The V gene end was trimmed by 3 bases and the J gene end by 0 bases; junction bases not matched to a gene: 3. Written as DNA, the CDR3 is TGTGCCAGTAGTATTAGCGGGGGACACTCCTACAATGAGCAGTTCTTC. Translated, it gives CASSISGGHSYNEQFF.

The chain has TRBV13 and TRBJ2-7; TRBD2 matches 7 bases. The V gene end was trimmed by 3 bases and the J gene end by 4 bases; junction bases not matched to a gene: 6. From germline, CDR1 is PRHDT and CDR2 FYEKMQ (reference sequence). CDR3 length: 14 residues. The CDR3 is CASSLPGGGYEQYF. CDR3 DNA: TGTGCCAGCAGCTTGCCCGGGGGAGGGTACGAGCAGTACTTC.

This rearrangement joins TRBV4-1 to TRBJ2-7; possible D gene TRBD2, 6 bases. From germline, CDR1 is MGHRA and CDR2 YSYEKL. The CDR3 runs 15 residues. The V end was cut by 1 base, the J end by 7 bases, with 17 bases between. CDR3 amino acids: CASSQAPVREYEQYF. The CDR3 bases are TGCGCCAGCAGCCAAGCGCCCGTCCGGGAGTATGAGCAGTACTTC.

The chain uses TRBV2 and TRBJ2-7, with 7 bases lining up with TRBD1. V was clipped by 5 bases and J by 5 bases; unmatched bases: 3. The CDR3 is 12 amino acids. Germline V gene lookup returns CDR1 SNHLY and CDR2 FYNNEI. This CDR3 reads CASSQTGDEQYF. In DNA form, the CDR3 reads TGTGCCAGCAGTCAAACAGGGGACGAGCAGTACTTC.

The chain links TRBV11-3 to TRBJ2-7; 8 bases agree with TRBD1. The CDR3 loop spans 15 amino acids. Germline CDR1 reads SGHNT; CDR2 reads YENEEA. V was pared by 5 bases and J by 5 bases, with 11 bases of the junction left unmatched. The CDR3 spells CASSRRGQDVNEQYF. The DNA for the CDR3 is TGTGCCAGCAGCCGACGGGGACAGGACGTGAACGAGCAGTACTTC.

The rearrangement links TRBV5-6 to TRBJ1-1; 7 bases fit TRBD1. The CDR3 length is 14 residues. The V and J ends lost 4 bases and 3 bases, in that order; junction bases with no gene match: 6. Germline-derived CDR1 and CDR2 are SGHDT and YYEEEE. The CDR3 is CASSRRTGDTEAFF. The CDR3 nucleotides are TGTGCCAGCAGCCGCAGGACAGGCGACACTGAAGCTTTCTTT. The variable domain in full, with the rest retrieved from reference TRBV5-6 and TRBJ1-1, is DAGVTQSPTHLIKTRGQQVTLRCSPKSGHDTVSWYQQALGQGPQFIFQYYEEEERQRGNFPDRFSGHQFPNYSSELNVNALLLGDSALYLCASSRRTGDTEAFFGQGTRLTVV.

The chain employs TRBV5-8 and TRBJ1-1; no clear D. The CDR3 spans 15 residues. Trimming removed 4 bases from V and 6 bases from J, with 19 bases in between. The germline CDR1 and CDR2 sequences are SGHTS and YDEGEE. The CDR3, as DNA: TGTGCCAGCAGCCAACGAAGCCTCTTAGCCCCTGAAGCTTTCTTT. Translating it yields CASSQRSLLAPEAFF.

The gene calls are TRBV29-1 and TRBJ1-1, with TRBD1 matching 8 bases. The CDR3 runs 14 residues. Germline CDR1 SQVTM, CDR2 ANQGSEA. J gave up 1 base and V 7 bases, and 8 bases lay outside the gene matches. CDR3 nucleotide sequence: TGCAGCGCCCGACAGGGGCGGGGGAACACTGAAGCTTTCTTT. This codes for CSARQGRGNTEAFF.

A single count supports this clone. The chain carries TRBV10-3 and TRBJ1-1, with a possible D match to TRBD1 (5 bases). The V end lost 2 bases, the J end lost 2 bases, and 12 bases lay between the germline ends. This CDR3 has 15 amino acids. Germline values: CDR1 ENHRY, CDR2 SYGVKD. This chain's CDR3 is CAISEGRGRNTEAFF. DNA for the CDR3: TGTGCCATCAGTGAGGGGCGGGGGAGAAACACTGAAGCTTTCTTT.

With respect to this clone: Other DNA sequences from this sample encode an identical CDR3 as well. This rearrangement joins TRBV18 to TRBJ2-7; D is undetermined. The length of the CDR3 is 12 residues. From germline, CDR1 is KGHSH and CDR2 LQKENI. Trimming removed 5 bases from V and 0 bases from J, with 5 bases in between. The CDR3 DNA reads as TGTGCCAGCTCAGGGCCCTCCTACGAGCAGTACTTC. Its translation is CASSGPSYEQYF.

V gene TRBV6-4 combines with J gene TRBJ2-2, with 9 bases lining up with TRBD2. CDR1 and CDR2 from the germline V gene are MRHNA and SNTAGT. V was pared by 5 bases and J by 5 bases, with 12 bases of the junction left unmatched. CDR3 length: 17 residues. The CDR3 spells CASSSSGRAGGTGELFF. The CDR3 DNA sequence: TGTGCCAGCAGTTCCTCCGGTCGAGCGGGGGGTACCGGGGAGCTGTTTTTT.